Below, 9 T cell receptor beta chains from the same sample are listed, as sequenced in a study of early T cells in non-severe SARS-CoV-2 infection. One entry per CDR3 protein, called by TCRdb with MiXCR from the 5' RACE reads. The data contain fewer than 80,000 distinct CDR3 sequences, 10% to 15% of them singletons. The sample comprised whole blood. These receptors came from an adult who was a healthcare worker with PCR-confirmed SARS-CoV-2 infection or an uninfected control (not recorded which).

This chain joins TRBV12-3 or TRBV12-4 and TRBJ2-2; a weak D match, TRBD2 (6 bases). Trimming took 7 bases from V and 3 from J, leaving 15 bases between them. The CDR3 runs 15 residues. The CDR3 region is CASIFGGADTGELFF. CDR3 sequence (DNA): TGTGCCAGCATCTTTGGCGGGGCGGACACCGGGGAGCTGTTTTTT.

The chain combines TRBV7-9 with TRBJ2-1; 9 bases are shared with TRBD2. Germline V gene data show CDR1 as SEHNR and CDR2 as FQNEAQ (reference sequence). The CDR3 sequence is 17 residues long. V lost 7 bases and J lost 3; bases outside the gene matches: 13. The CDR3 bases are TGTGCCAGCAATCTGGCGGGAGGGTCGAGGGTCTACAATGAGCAGTTCTTC. Residues: CASNLAGGSRVYNEQFF.

There are many counts of this clonotype. This sequence joins TRBV11-2 and TRBJ2-1; TRBD1 matches at 7 bases. V was clipped by 6 bases and J by 13 bases; unmatched bases: 6. The germline CDR1 and CDR2 sequences are SGHAT and FQNNGV. This CDR3 spans 11 amino acids. CDR3 bases: TGTGCCAGCAGAGCTACAGGGGAACAGTTCTTC. Residues: CASRATGEQFF. Complete variable domain (other parts from reference TRBV11-2 and TRBJ2-1): EAGVAQSPRYKIIEKRQSVAFWCNPISGHATLYWYQQILGQGPKLLIQFQNNGVVDDSQLPKDRFSAERLKGVDSTLKIQPAKLEDSAVYLCASRATGEQFFGPGTRLTVL.

This clonotype was observed many times. The chain is built from TRBV29-1 and TRBJ2-6, with TRBD1 matching 7 bases. Germline CDR1 and CDR2: SQVTM and ANQGSEA. The CDR3 consists of 14 residues. Here the CDR3 DNA reads TGCAGGGAACAGGGGAGATCTGGGGCCAACGTCCTGACTTTC. It codes for CREQGRSGANVLTF.

The chain is built from TRBV20-1 and TRBJ2-1, with 7 bases lining up with TRBD1. CDR1 is DFQATT and CDR2 is SNEGSKA in the germline V gene (reference sequence). The trim removed 4 bases at V and 5 bases at J, leaving 8 bases unmatched. This CDR3 is built from 14 residues. The CDR3 coding sequence is TGCAGTGCTAACCGGGACAGCCCGCACAATGAGCAGTTCTTC. It specifies CSANRDSPHNEQFF.

The chain recombines TRBV3-1 with TRBJ1-1; tentative D call: TRBD1 (6 bases). The CDR3 is made up of 14 amino acids. The germline V gene has CDR1 LGHDT and CDR2 YNNKEL (reference sequence). V lost 4 bases and J 4 bases, leaving 13 bases between the germline ends. CDR3 sequence: CASSRSGAGTEAFF. CDR3 DNA sequence: TGTGCCAGCAGCCGGTCGGGGGCAGGCACTGAAGCTTTCTTT.

The table lists this clonotype with a few counts. The CDR3 nucleotides read TGCAGCGTTGAAGATCGGAGTAGTAAGTCGTCCGGGGAGCTGTTTTTT. This translates into CSVEDRSSKSSGELFF. This rearrangement joins TRBV29-1 to TRBJ2-2; no firm D call. The ends were cut back, 0 bases at V and 6 bases at J, with 17 bases in the middle. Germline CDR1 reads SQVTM; CDR2 reads ANQGSEA. The CDR3 covers 16 residues.

This clonotype came up many times. The chain couples TRBV7-2 to TRBJ2-1; 9 nucleotides match TRBD2. Per the germline V gene, CDR1 is SGHTA and CDR2 is FQGNSA. V shed 6 bases and J 7 bases; nucleotides not matched to a gene: 4. CDR3 size: 13 residues. CDR3 sequence reads: CASRPTSGNEQFF. The CDR3 coding sequence is TGTGCCAGCAGGCCCACTAGCGGGAATGAGCAGTTCTTC.

This clonotype came up a few times. This chain connects TRBV18 to TRBJ1-1; no clear D gene. CDR1 and CDR2 from the germline V gene are KGHSH and LQKENI. There are 12 residues in the CDR3. V shed 3 bases and J shed 2 bases, with 4 bases lying between them. The CDR3 bases are TGTGCCAGCTCACCGACAAACACTGAAGCTTTCTTT. Translated: CASSPTNTEAFF.